This paragraph reports one T cell receptor beta chain. Its target is unknown. PCR employed 60 Vbeta and 13 Jbeta primers. Assay used: immunoSEQ multiplex PCR; TCRdb lists only in-frame clones, some missing. The table records hundreds of thousands of clones, 85% to 90% of them present only once. The data derive from a study of cytomegalovirus exposure and HLA in healthy donors. V trimming: 5 bases; J trimming: 5 bases; junction bases outside the gene matches: 7. The CDR3 spans 14 residues. Germline V lookup: CDR1 MNHNS, CDR2 SASEGT. Study observations and caveats: Roughly uniform depth of sequencing across donors was assumed in presence/absence analyses. Later analysis revealed greater clonal expansion in HLA-associated TCR beta chains than in equally common others. When analyzed later, a missense DCLRE1C variant was found to be linked to TCR beta V- and J-gene trimming. According to a later analysis, donors in an Asian-associated ancestry cluster reportedly had fewer N-insertions than the roughly 670-donor mean.

Sequenced: PBMCs. The rearrangement joins TRBV6-1 to TRBJ1-2, with 8 bases identical to TRBD1. This TCR derives from a woman aged 18 to 35 in good health and CMV-seronegative. DNA of the CDR3: TGTGCCAGCAGTACAAGGACAGGGTTTTATGGCTACACCTTC. This encodes CASSTRTGFYGYTF.